In this sample, the clone carrying this T cell receptor beta chain turned up a few times. Its antigen is not known. This sample stems from a study of T cell repertoires in cytomegalovirus infection. Study details: CMV infection plus the matching HLA type was flagged by public TCR beta signatures.

The study, taken as a whole, reports: CMV-specific TCR beta clonotypes restricted by HLA-C were the ones dominating the ex vivo response. Identification of carriers of CMV plus the relevant HLA was achieved through cumulative public TCR beta family frequency.

Germline V gives CDR1 MGHDK, CDR2 SYGVNS. V lost 5 bases, J lost 3 bases, and 7 bases lay in between. The CDR3 extends over 12 amino acids. MiXCR was run by TCRdb on the reads, yielding one entry per CDR3 protein. Of 450,000 to 600,000 distinct CDR3 sequences listed, roughly a third are singletons. The clonotype comes from a human donor in good health (CMV status not recorded). Some clones in this sample may be carry-over from other donors' samples. This specimen consisted of cultured PBMCs, obtained from culture after CMV antigen stimulation. This chain joins TRBV25-1 and TRBJ1-2; no clear D gene. The DNA for the CDR3 is TGTGCCAGCAGTCAGATCGACTATGGCTACACCTTC. It encodes CASSQIDYGYTF.